This paragraph covers one T cell receptor beta chain sequence. The sample originates from a study of blood T cell repertoires in COVID-19. Study overall: There were acute and convalescent COVID-19 samples, and they came from the United States, Italy and Spain. Sample material is recorded as cDNA or gDNA derived from T cells, B-cell-depleted T cells, or PBMCs.

Repertoires were generated with immunoSEQ multiplex PCR, while TCRdb's copy carries only in-frame clones and drops some. The sample has some 99,000 clones, around 81% seen once. The CDR3 is made up of 19 amino acids. Trimming at V came to 5 bases and at J to 0 bases, leaving 11 bases not matched to a gene. The germline V gene has CDR1 LGHNA and CDR2 YSLEER. This TCR was recovered from a human donor in a cohort sampled during active or convalescent COVID-19. The V gene is TRBV4-3, the J gene TRBJ2-4, with 12 nucleotides matching TRBD2. The sequencing input was peripheral blood. Here the CDR3 reads CASSTRLAGADLAKNIQYF. The CDR3 DNA is TGCGCCAGCAGCACCAGACTAGCGGGGGCGGACCTAGCCAAAAACATTCAGTACTTC.